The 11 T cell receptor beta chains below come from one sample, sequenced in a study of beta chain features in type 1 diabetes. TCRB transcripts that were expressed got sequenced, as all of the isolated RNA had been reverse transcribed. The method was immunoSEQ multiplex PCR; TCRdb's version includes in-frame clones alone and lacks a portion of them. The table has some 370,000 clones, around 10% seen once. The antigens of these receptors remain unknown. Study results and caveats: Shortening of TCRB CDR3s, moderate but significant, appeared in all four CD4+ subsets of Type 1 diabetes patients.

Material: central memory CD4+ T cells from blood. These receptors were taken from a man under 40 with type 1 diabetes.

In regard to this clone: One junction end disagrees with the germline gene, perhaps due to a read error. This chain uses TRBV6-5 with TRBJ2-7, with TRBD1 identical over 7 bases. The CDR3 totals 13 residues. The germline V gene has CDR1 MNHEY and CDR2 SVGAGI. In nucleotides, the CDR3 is TGTGCCATCAGTCCCGGGACAGCCTACGAGCAGTACTTC. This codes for CAISPGTAYEQYF.

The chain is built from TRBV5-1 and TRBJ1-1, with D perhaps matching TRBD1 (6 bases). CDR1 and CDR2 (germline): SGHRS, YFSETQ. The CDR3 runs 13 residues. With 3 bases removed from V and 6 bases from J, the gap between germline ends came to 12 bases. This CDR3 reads CASSSPGVAEAFF. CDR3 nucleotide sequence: TGCGCCAGCAGCTCCCCAGGGGTCGCTGAAGCTTTCTTT.

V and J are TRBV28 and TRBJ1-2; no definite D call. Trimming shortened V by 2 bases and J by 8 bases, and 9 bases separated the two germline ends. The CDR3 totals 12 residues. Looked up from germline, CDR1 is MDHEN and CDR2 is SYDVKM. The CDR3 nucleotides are TGTGCCAGCAGTTTAGGGGTAGGGGGCTACACCTTC. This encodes CASSLGVGGYTF.

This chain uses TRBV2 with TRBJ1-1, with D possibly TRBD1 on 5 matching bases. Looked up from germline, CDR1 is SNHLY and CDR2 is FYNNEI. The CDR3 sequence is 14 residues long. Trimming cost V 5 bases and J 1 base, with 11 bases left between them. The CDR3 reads CASSPDSGNTEAFF. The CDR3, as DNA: TGTGCCAGCAGTCCCGACAGCGGGAACACTGAAGCTTTCTTT.

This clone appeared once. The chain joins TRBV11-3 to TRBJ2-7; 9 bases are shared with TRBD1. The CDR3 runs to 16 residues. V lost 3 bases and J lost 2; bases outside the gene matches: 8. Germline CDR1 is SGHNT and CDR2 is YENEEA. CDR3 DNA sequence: TGTGCCAGCAGCTTCAAGGGACAGGGACAACCCTACGAGCAGTACTTC. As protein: CASSFKGQGQPYEQYF.

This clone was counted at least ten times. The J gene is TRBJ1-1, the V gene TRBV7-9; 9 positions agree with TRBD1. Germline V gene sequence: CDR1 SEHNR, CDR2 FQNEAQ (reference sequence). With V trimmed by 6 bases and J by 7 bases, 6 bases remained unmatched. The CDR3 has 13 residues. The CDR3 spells CASRPQGASEAFF. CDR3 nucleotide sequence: TGTGCCAGCAGACCACAGGGGGCGAGTGAAGCTTTCTTT.

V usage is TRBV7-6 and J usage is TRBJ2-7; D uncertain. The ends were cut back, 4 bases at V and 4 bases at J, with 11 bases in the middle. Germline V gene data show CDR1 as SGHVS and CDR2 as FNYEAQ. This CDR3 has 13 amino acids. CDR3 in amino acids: CASSSGGGYEQYF. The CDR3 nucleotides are TGTGCCAGCAGCTCGGGCGGCGGTTACGAGCAGTACTTC.

The CDR3 is CASSFFISGNTIYF. The CDR3 DNA is TGTGCCAGCAGCTTTTTTATCTCTGGAAACACCATATATTTT. This rearrangement joins TRBV7-2 to TRBJ1-3; D unresolved. The CDR3 is made up of 14 amino acids. From germline, CDR1 is SGHTA and CDR2 FQGNSA. Trimming left V 3 bases short and J 0 bases short, with 6 bases between.

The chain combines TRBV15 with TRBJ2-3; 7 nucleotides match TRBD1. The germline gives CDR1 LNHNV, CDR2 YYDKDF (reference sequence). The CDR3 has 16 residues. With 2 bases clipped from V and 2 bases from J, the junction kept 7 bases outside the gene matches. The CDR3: CATSRRAGTDTDTQYF. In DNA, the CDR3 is TGTGCCACCAGCAGAAGGGCCGGGACAGACACAGATACGCAGTATTTT.

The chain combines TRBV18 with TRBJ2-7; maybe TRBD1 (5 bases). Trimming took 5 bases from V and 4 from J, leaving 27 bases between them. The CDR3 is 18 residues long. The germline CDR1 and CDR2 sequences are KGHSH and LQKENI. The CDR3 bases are TGTGCCAGCTCAAGCAATATCGCAGGGTCTGCGGTATTGTACGAGCAGTACTTC. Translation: CASSSNIAGSAVLYEQYF.

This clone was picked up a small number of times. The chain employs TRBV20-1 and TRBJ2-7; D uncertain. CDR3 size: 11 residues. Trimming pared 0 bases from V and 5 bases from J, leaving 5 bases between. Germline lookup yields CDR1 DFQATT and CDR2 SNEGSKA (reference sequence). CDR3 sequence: CSARDLHEQYF. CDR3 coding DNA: TGCAGTGCTAGAGATCTCCACGAGCAGTACTTC.